These T cell receptor beta chains were read from a single sample in a study of early T cells in non-severe SARS-CoV-2 infection. In TCRdb, the 5' RACE reads were re-called with MiXCR into one record per CDR3 protein. This sample yields tens of thousands of distinct CDR3 sequences, of which around 10% are seen a single time; under 5.5% belongs to the top ten. The sample taken for sequencing was whole blood. All receptors derive from an adult who was a healthcare worker with PCR-confirmed SARS-CoV-2 infection or an uninfected control (not recorded which). Each CDR3 is given with its conserved first and last residue. A D gene is named only where the DNA matches it firmly. Where a row states a size, it is once, few, many or the class of an expanded clone; other rows omit it.

V gene	CDR3 length	clone size	D gene	J gene	CDR3 protein	CDR3 DNA
TRBV5-1	14	many	TRBD1	TRBJ2-3	CASYRDRATDTQYF	TGCGCCTCATACCGGGACAGGGCTACAGATACGCAGTATTTT
TRBV5-4	17	many	-	TRBJ1-4	CASSLGGARGANEKLFF	TGTGCCAGCAGCTTGGGAGGGGCAAGGGGCGCCAATGAAAAACTGTTTTTT
TRBV3-1	12	many	-	TRBJ1-2	CASTDEGSGYTF	TGTGCCAGCACGGACGAGGGGTCTGGCTACACCTTC
TRBV7-2	14	many	TRBD1	TRBJ1-6	CASSLVGQGAPLHF	TGTGCCAGCAGCTTAGTAGGACAGGGGGCACCCCTCCACTTT
TRBV25-1	14	many	-	TRBJ2-3	CASSRRYSDDTQYF	TGTGCCAGCAGTCGAAGGTACTCCGATGATACGCAGTATTTT
TRBV19	13	many	-	TRBJ1-1	CASSIRTEAEAFF	TGTGCCAGTAGTATCCGGACAGAGGCTGAAGCTTTCTTT
TRBV5-5	20	many	-	TRBJ2-1	CASSLIGTGGPPISYNEQFF	TGTGCCAGCAGCTTGATTGGTACCGGGGGTCCCCCAATCTCCTACAATGAGCAGTTCTTC
TRBV5-1	15	few	TRBD2	TRBJ2-7	CASSLISGGSYEQYF	TGCGCCAGCAGCTTAATCAGCGGGGGCTCCTACGAGCAGTACTTC
TRBV5-1	21	many	-	TRBJ2-3	CASSVGAYGGPVVQSTDTQYF	TGCGCCAGCAGCGTGGGGGCTTATGGGGGGCCAGTCGTCCAAAGCACAGATACGCAGTATTTT
TRBV18	13	many	-	TRBJ2-1	CASSPERFNEQFF	TGTGCCAGCTCACCCGAGCGTTTTAATGAGCAGTTCTTC
TRBV6-2/TRBV6-3	16	many	-	TRBJ1-1	CASSYLQGTTNTEAFF	TGTGCCAGCAGTTACCTTCAGGGGACCACGAACACTGAAGCTTTCTTT
TRBV29-1	14	many	-	TRBJ2-3	CSVAGLLGTDTQYF	TGCAGCGTCGCGGGCCTCCTAGGCACAGATACGCAGTATTTT
TRBV6-2/TRBV6-3	17	few	TRBD2	TRBJ2-7	CASSYSGRSGRPLEQYF	TGTGCCAGCAGTTACTCGGGGCGAAGCGGGAGGCCGCTCGAGCAGTACTTC
TRBV6-5	15	many	TRBD1	TRBJ1-1	CASSYQTGSFTEAFF	TGTGCCAGCAGTTATCAGACAGGGTCTTTCACTGAAGCTTTCTTT
TRBV28	14	-	-	TRBJ2-2	CASSLPLDGGELFF	TGTGCCAGCAGTTTACCCTTGGATGGCGGGGAGCTGTTTTTT
TRBV6-1	12	many	-	TRBJ2-3	CASSLNTDTQYF	TGTGCCAGCAGCCTGAACACAGATACGCAGTATTTT
TRBV5-1	15	medium-sized	-	TRBJ2-2	CASREPTGDTGELFF	TGCGCCAGCAGGGAACCGACGGGGGACACCGGGGAGCTGTTTTTT
TRBV11-2	15	many	-	TRBJ2-7	CASSLAAGTSYEQYF	TGTGCCAGCAGCTTAGCCGCCGGGACATCCTACGAGCAGTACTTC
TRBV5-1	15	few	TRBD1	TRBJ1-5	CASSLGQGRNQPQHF	TGCGCCAGCAGCTTGGGACAGGGCAGGAATCAGCCCCAGCATTTT
TRBV5-1	14	-	-	TRBJ1-6	CASSLGGGNSPLHF	TGCGCCAGCAGCTTGGGAGGAGGTAATTCACCCCTCCACTTT
TRBV3-1	15	many	TRBD1	TRBJ2-7	CASSHRTGGSNEQYF	TGTGCCAGCAGCCACCGGACAGGGGGCTCCAACGAGCAGTACTTC
TRBV12-3/TRBV12-4	14	many	TRBD1	TRBJ2-1	CASRSGGNYNEQFF	TGTGCCAGCAGGTCAGGGGGCAACTACAATGAGCAGTTCTTC
TRBV6-5	14	-	-	TRBJ1-2	CASSYNQVNYGYTF	TGTGCCAGCAGTTACAATCAAGTTAACTATGGCTACACCTTC
TRBV7-9	13	-	-	TRBJ1-6	CASSLAGDSPLHF	TGTGCCAGCAGCTTAGCGGGGGATTCACCCCTCCACTTT
TRBV29-1	11	many	-	TRBJ2-1	CSGFRVHEQFF	TGCAGCGGGTTCAGGGTGCATGAGCAGTTCTTC
TRBV5-1	13	few	-	TRBJ2-7	CANSLEGTLEQYF	TGCGCCAACAGCTTGGAAGGGACACTCGAGCAGTACTTC
TRBV25-1	13	few	-	TRBJ2-7	CASSEKGSYEQYF	TGTGCCAGCAGTGAGAAGGGATCCTACGAGCAGTACTTC
TRBV12-3/TRBV12-4	15	many	-	TRBJ1-1	CASSSYREVNTEAFF	TGTGCCAGCAGTAGTTACAGGGAGGTGAACACTGAAGCTTTCTTT
TRBV27	11	many	-	TRBJ2-7	CASRTGYEQYF	TGTGCCAGCAGAACTGGTTACGAGCAGTACTTC
TRBV5-6	13	few	-	TRBJ1-1	CASSLIESAEAFF	TGTGCCAGCAGCTTGATCGAATCCGCTGAAGCTTTCTTT
TRBV5-5	15	many	-	TRBJ1-3	CASREGRNSGNTIYF	TGTGCCAGCAGGGAGGGCAGGAACTCTGGAAACACCATATATTTT
TRBV7-2	14	few	TRBD2	TRBJ2-5	CASSPDRGVETQYF	TGTGCCAGCAGCCCGGACCGGGGGGTCGAGACCCAGTACTTC
TRBV29-1	13	few	-	TRBJ2-7	CSAGGQTSYEQYF	TGCAGCGCCGGGGGACAGACTTCCTACGAGCAGTACTTC
TRBV5-1	15	-	-	TRBJ2-2	CASSLGAANTGELFF	TGCGCCAGCAGCTTAGGGGCGGCTAACACCGGGGAGCTGTTTTTT
TRBV13	11	-	-	TRBJ2-7	CASSLVYEQYF	TGTGCCAGCAGCTTAGTATACGAGCAGTACTTC
TRBV19	15	many	-	TRBJ2-1	CASSITTLLGNEQFF	TGTGCCAGTAGTATTACGACTCTACTCGGTAATGAGCAGTTCTTC
TRBV7-9	12	many	-	TRBJ1-2	CASSLTNYGYTF	TGTGCCAGCAGCCTCACCAACTATGGCTACACCTTC
TRBV7-9	14	few	-	TRBJ2-5	CASSWGQGEETQYF	TGTGCCAGCAGCTGGGGCCAGGGCGAAGAGACCCAGTACTTC
TRBV6-2/TRBV6-3	15	-	-	TRBJ2-7	CASSPTGTPRGEQYF	TGTGCCAGCAGCCCCACCGGGACACCGAGGGGCGAGCAGTACTTC
TRBV4-1	19	many	-	TRBJ2-3	CASSQDPGGRAGAADTQYF	TGCGCCAGCAGCCAAGACCCAGGGGGAAGAGCGGGAGCGGCAGATACGCAGTATTTT
TRBV20-1	16	many	TRBD1	TRBJ1-1	CSARERGTGANAEAFF	TGCAGTGCTAGAGAACGCGGGACAGGGGCGAACGCTGAAGCTTTCTTT
TRBV19	18	few	TRBD2	TRBJ2-1	CASPWASGRSSHYNEQFF	TGTGCCAGTCCTTGGGCTAGCGGGAGGTCGTCTCACTACAATGAGCAGTTCTTC
TRBV6-5	14	-	TRBD2	TRBJ2-7	CASSYGLAGREQYF	TGTGCCAGCAGTTACGGTCTAGCGGGGCGCGAGCAGTACTTC
TRBV27	15	few	-	TRBJ1-2	CASSSSRGSAYGYTF	TGTGCCAGCAGTTCCAGCAGGGGCTCTGCCTATGGCTACACCTTC
TRBV7-2	16	-	TRBD1	TRBJ1-6	CASSWTGEGIGSPLHF	TGTGCCAGCAGCTGGACAGGGGAAGGGATCGGTTCACCCCTCCACTTT
TRBV10-2	18	few	TRBD2	TRBJ2-3	CASSESGVAGLGADTQYF	TGCGCCAGCAGTGAGTCGGGAGTAGCGGGGTTGGGGGCAGATACGCAGTATTTT
TRBV20-1	12	many	-	TRBJ2-5	CSASPQQETQYF	TGCAGTGCTAGTCCCCAGCAAGAGACCCAGTACTTC
TRBV12-3/TRBV12-4	13	many	TRBD1	TRBJ1-2	CASNPTGGIGYTF	TGTGCCAGCAATCCGACAGGGGGCATTGGCTACACCTTC